This T cell receptor (beta chain) was identified in a study of blood T cell repertoires in COVID-19. Study at large: Italy, Spain and the United States were the sources of the convalescent and acute COVID-19 samples. Nucleic acid was either cDNA or gDNA, and it came from T cells, B-cell-depleted T cells, or PBMCs.

In the authors' methods: Amplification from reference gene primers served as the basis for estimated nucleated cell counts. This table comes from immunoSEQ multiplex PCR, and its TCRdb copy is limited to in-frame clones, with some not included. That table gives V, J and clone size, and the DNA gave D and trimming. The profile shows about 200,000 clones, roughly 85% of them singletons. Germline lookup yields CDR1 SNHLY and CDR2 FYNNEI. This CDR3 is built from 13 residues. Trimming left V 7 bases short and J 4 bases short, with 10 bases between. The clonotype originates from a woman over 75 with acute or convalescent COVID-19. Sequenced: peripheral blood. This chain uses TRBV2 with TRBJ1-4; D remains ambiguous. Here the CDR3 DNA reads TGTGCCAGCAAGTGGCAGATTAATGAAAAACTGTTTTTT. Amino acid sequence: CASKWQINEKLFF.